These 18 T cell receptor beta chains came from one sample sequenced in a study of cytomegalovirus exposure and HLA in healthy donors. PCR primers comprised 60 Vbeta and 13 Jbeta primers. Data came from immunoSEQ multiplex PCR; TCRdb stores just in-frame clones and leaves some out. The sample records 150,000 to 200,000 clones, approximately 80% being singletons. The sample comprised PBMCs. Receptor source: a woman in her forties or fifties in good health and CMV-seronegative.

This clone has just a few counts. V is TRBV7-2 and J is TRBJ1-5; D possibly corresponds to TRBD1 (6 bases). The V end lost 1 base, the J end lost 6 bases, and 10 bases lay between the germline ends. This CDR3 has 14 residues. Per germline, CDR1 SGHTA and CDR2 FQGNSA. CDR3 residues: CASSLGGGPQPQHF. The CDR3 DNA is TGTGCCAGCAGCTTAGGCGGGGGGCCTCAGCCCCAGCATTTT.

This clone was picked up a small number of times. In the same sample, other DNA sequences code for this CDR3. The V call is TRBV5-5, the J call TRBJ1-6; 7 nucleotides agree with TRBD1. The CDR3 loop spans 15 amino acids. With 0 bases clipped from V and 5 bases from J, the junction kept 2 bases outside the gene matches. Per germline, CDR1 SGHKS and CDR2 YYEKEE (reference sequence). DNA for the CDR3: TGTGCCAGCAGCTTGGGGGACAGAGATAATTCACCCCTCCACTTT. Amino acids: CASSLGDRDNSPLHF.

The sample holds one count of this clone. At one end the junction does not follow the germline gene, possibly because of a read error. The genes are TRBV7-9 and TRBJ2-7, with D possibly being TRBD2 (6 bases). CDR1 is SEHNR, CDR2 FQNEAQ, per germline (reference sequence). CDR3 size: 14 residues. CDR3 coding DNA: TGTTCCAGCAGCTTAGTCGCGGGACCCTACGAGCAGTACTTC. It translates to CSSSLVAGPYEQYF.

This CDR3 reads CASSPTFTGLAGVSNEQFF. The CDR3 DNA sequence: TGTGCCAGCAGCCCGACCTTCACCGGACTAGCGGGAGTCTCGAATGAGCAGTTCTTC. V and J are TRBV11-1 and TRBJ2-1, with TRBD2 matching 13 bases. The V and J ends lost 5 bases and 7 bases, in that order; junction bases with no gene match: 17. The CDR3 is 19 residues long. Germline V gives CDR1 SGHAT, CDR2 FQDESV (reference sequence).

The rearrangement joins TRBV4-3 to TRBJ2-5, with 7 bases that match TRBD1. Germline V lookup: CDR1 LGHNA, CDR2 YSLEER. The CDR3 is 15 amino acids. The V gene end was trimmed by 5 bases and the J gene end by 5 bases; junction bases not matched to a gene: 11. This CDR3 reads CASSITGDSGETQYF. The CDR3 DNA sequence: TGCGCCAGCAGCATAACAGGGGACAGTGGCGAGACCCAGTACTTC.

V usage is TRBV19 and J usage is TRBJ2-6, with 9 bases aligning to TRBD1. Germline lookup yields CDR1 LNHDA and CDR2 SQIVND (reference sequence). The J segment lost 4 bases and the V segment lost 7 bases, leaving 8 bases of the junction unmatched. This CDR3 has 16 residues. The CDR3 region has the DNA TGTGCCAGTATTCAACAGGGGGCGCCGGGGGCCAACGTCCTGACTTTC. This sequence encodes CASIQQGAPGANVLTF.

The rearrangement links TRBV7-6 to TRBJ2-3; 7 positions match TRBD1. With V trimmed by 2 bases and J by 0 bases, 8 bases remained unmatched. The CDR3 length is 17 residues. CDR1 and CDR2 from the germline V gene are SGHVS and FNYEAQ. The CDR3 nucleotides are TGTGCCAGCAGCTTATCCCGGACAGGCTTAAGCACAGATACGCAGTATTTT. It specifies CASSLSRTGLSTDTQYF.

This clone was picked up a small number of times. The chain joins TRBV28 to TRBJ1-1; D remains ambiguous. The germline CDR1 and CDR2 sequences are MDHEN and SYDVKM. V was clipped by 6 bases and J by 11 bases, with 10 bases between them. CDR3 length equals 10 residues. As DNA, the CDR3 is TGTGCCAGCAGCCGCAGAGGGGCTTTCTTT. It specifies CASSRRGAFF.

This clone was observed a single time. The chain combines TRBV4-3 with TRBJ2-2, with D unresolved. Germline V lookup: CDR1 LGHNA, CDR2 YSLEER. Trimming cost V 4 bases and J 1 base, with 7 bases left between them. The CDR3 spans 14 residues. The CDR3 is CASSLRLNTGELFF. The CDR3 bases are TGCGCCAGCAGCCTTAGACTGAACACCGGGGAGCTGTTTTTT.

This clone showed up just a few times. The chain has TRBV6-6 and TRBJ1-1; D gene unclear. The germline CDR1 and CDR2 sequences are MNHNY and SVGAGI (reference sequence). There are 13 residues in the CDR3. V dropped 10 bases and J dropped 3 bases, with 15 bases sitting between them. The CDR3 DNA reads TGTGCCATCAACGCCGAGGTTGACACTGAAGCTTTCTTT. It is translated as CAINAEVDTEAFF.

V usage is TRBV5-1 and J usage is TRBJ2-7; the match to TRBD2 covers 9 bases. The CDR3 totals 13 residues. Germline V gene data show CDR1 as SGHRS and CDR2 as YFSETQ. With V trimmed by 4 bases and J by 3 bases, 2 bases remained unmatched. CDR3 in DNA: TGCGCCAGCAGCCCAGCGGGGGGCTACGAGCAGTACTTC. Amino acid sequence: CASSPAGGYEQYF. The complete variable domain, with remaining parts taken from reference TRBV5-1 and TRBJ2-7, reads KAGVTQTPRYLIKTRGQQVTLSCSPISGHRSVSWYQQTPGQGLQFLFEYFSETQRNKGNFPGRFSGRQFSNSRSEMNVSTLELGDSALYLCASSPAGGYEQYFGPGTRLTVT.

The J gene is TRBJ2-3, the V gene TRBV6-4, with 8 bases matching TRBD1. CDR3 length: 15 residues. V lost 6 bases, J lost 4 bases, and 9 bases stayed unmatched. Germline assignment: CDR1 MRHNA and CDR2 SNTAGT. The CDR3 DNA reads TGTGCCAGCAGCTGGACAGGGCTGGGGGCAGATACGCAGTATTTT. This gives the protein CASSWTGLGADTQYF.

V is TRBV19 and J is TRBJ2-3, with 11 positions matching TRBD1. Per germline, CDR1 LNHDA and CDR2 SQIVND (reference sequence). V lost 3 bases, J lost 7 bases, and 6 bases stayed unmatched. The CDR3 is 15 amino acids. CDR3 coding DNA: TGTGCCAGTAGTATTGGACAGGGGGCGCAAAATACGCAGTATTTT. Protein product: CASSIGQGAQNTQYF.

This clone has just a few counts. The rearrangement joins TRBV6-1 to TRBJ1-1, with 7 nucleotides matching TRBD1. This CDR3 comprises 14 residues. With V trimmed by 3 bases and J by 1 base, 2 bases remained unmatched. CDR1 MNHNS and CDR2 SASEGT come from the germline V gene. The CDR3 loop reads CASSEGTANTEAFF. CDR3 DNA: TGTGCCAGCAGTGAGGGGACAGCGAACACTGAAGCTTTCTTT.

The rearrangement uses TRBV7-9 and TRBJ1-5, with a tentative D call TRBD1 (6 bases). The CDR3 is 13 amino acids. Trimming took 5 bases from V and 5 from J, leaving 10 bases between them. Germline V gene lookup returns CDR1 SEHNR and CDR2 FQNEAQ (reference sequence). The CDR3 nucleotides are TGTGCCAGCAGCGGGGGGGCTGATCAGCCCCAGCATTTT. This codes for CASSGGADQPQHF. Filled out from reference TRBV7-9 and TRBJ1-5, the complete variable domain reads DTGVSQNPRHKITKRGQNVTFRCDPISEHNRLYWYRQTLGQGPEFLTYFQNEAQLEKSRLLSDRFSAERPKGSFSTLEIQRTEQGDSAMYLCASSGGADQPQHFGDGTRLSIL.

V usage is TRBV15 and J usage is TRBJ2-7; tentatively, D is TRBD1 (6 bases). CDR1 is LNHNV and CDR2 is YYDKDF in the germline V gene (reference sequence). Trimming cost V 0 bases and J 4 bases, with 16 bases left between them. CDR3 length: 16 amino acids. This CDR3 is CATSRDLEQGKYEQYF. DNA for the CDR3: TGTGCCACCAGCAGAGACCTGGAGCAGGGGAAGTACGAGCAGTACTTC.

The V gene is TRBV29-1, the J gene TRBJ2-1, with TRBD2 matching 11 bases. The germline V gene encodes CDR1 SQVTM and CDR2 ANQGSEA. Germline trimming cut 4 bases from V and 5 bases from J; bases unmatched to any gene: 7. The CDR3 totals 15 residues. DNA of the CDR3: TGCAGCGTTGGCGGGGGGGGACTAGCGGACAATGAGCAGTTCTTC. It yields the protein CSVGGGGLADNEQFF.

This chain joins TRBV10-3 and TRBJ1-2; TRBD1 aligns across 9 bases. Germline V gene data show CDR1 as ENHRY and CDR2 as SYGVKD. This CDR3 comprises 14 residues. V trimming: 4 bases; J trimming: 6 bases; junction bases outside the gene matches: 6. CDR3 coding DNA: TGTGCCATCAGTGGGGGACAGGGTGGAGATGGCTACACCTTC. Amino acid sequence: CAISGGQGGDGYTF.